The 27 T cell receptor beta chains in this list originate from one sample, sequenced in a study of OX40 agonist ivuxolimab in advanced cancers. The protocol was immunoSEQ multiplex PCR, while the TCRdb copy is restricted to in-frame clones and leaves out a portion. Of 45,000 to 60,000 clones listed, roughly 92% are singletons. This material consisted of CD4+ or CD8+ T cells sorted from blood, taken in a trial of the OX40 agonist ivuxolimab. All receptors come from an adult with an advanced solid tumor such as melanoma, head and neck, liver or kidney cancer.

The rearrangement joins TRBV5-1 to TRBJ2-4; D is tentatively TRBD1 or TRBD2 (7 bases each). Trimming took off 3 bases at V and 8 bases at J, with 12 bases between the two ends. The CDR3 is made up of 13 amino acids. Germline lookup yields CDR1 SGHRS and CDR2 YFSETQ. As DNA, the CDR3 is TGCGCCAGCAGCTCACAGGGGAGGGACATTCAGTACTTC. Translated: CASSSQGRDIQYF.

The V and J genes are TRBV6-5 and TRBJ1-3, with D uncertain. Germline V gene lookup returns CDR1 MNHEY and CDR2 SVGAGI. The length of the CDR3 is 15 residues. V was cut by 1 base and J by 0 bases, with 7 bases left in between. CDR3 sequence (DNA): TGTGCCAGCAGTTACTTCAGCTTCTCTGGAAACACCATATATTTT. Its protein product is CASSYFSFSGNTIYF.

The chain couples TRBV5-1 to TRBJ1-2; the D is unclear. The germline gives CDR1 SGHRS, CDR2 YFSETQ. V gave up 4 bases and J gave up 3 bases, with 19 bases separating them. This CDR3 spans 16 amino acids. CDR3 sequence (DNA): TGCGCCAGCAGCCCTTCGATCTTCGACGTAGACTATGGCTACACCTTC. As protein: CASSPSIFDVDYGYTF.

This chain links TRBV7-9 with TRBJ2-3; TRBD2 agrees at 11 bases. V gave up 3 bases and J gave up 5 bases; unmatched junction bases: 7. CDR1 SEHNR and CDR2 FQNEAQ come from the germline V gene (reference sequence). This CDR3 spans 16 amino acids. The CDR3 loop is CASSLKRLAGRDTQYF. The CDR3 nucleotides read TGTGCCAGCAGCTTGAAGAGACTAGCGGGACGAGATACGCAGTATTTT.

The chain uses TRBV1 and TRBJ2-7; the tabulated D call, TRBD2, remains unverified against the DNA. TRBV1 is a pseudogene. The CDR3 extends over 14 amino acids. CDR3 loop: CTSSQEGPPYEQYF. The CDR3 DNA reads as TGCACCAGCAGCCAGGAGGGGCCCCCCTACGAGCAGTACTTC.

The V and J genes are TRBV6-1 and TRBJ1-2; D not certain. Germline CDR1 and CDR2: MNHNS and SASEGT. The V end lost 2 bases, the J end lost 2 bases, and 3 bases lay between the germline ends. This CDR3 spans 12 amino acids. For the CDR3, the DNA is TGTGCCAGCAGTGAAAACAACTATGGCTACACCTTC. It is translated as CASSENNYGYTF.

This chain links TRBV5-1 with TRBJ2-3; 8 positions agree with TRBD2. CDR1 and CDR2 (germline): SGHRS, YFSETQ. V shed 4 bases, J shed 3 bases, and the junction held 16 bases outside the gene matches. CDR3 length equals 18 residues. DNA of the CDR3: TGCGCCAGCAGCCTGGAAGGTGGTCGGGGGGGCGTAACAGATACGCAGTATTTT. Translation: CASSLEGGRGGVTDTQYF.

Written as DNA, the CDR3 is TGTGCCAGCAGCGGGAGACAGGGCCTACAAGAGACCCAGTACTTC. The encoded protein is CASSGRQGLQETQYF. The rearrangement uses TRBV11-1 and TRBJ2-5; TRBD1 aligns across 7 bases. This CDR3 region has 15 residues. CDR1 and CDR2 from the germline V gene are SGHAT and FQDESV (reference sequence). Trimming removed 5 bases from V and 2 bases from J; junction bases left unmatched: 8. The whole variable domain, remainder taken from reference TRBV11-1 and TRBJ2-5, is EAEVAQSPRYKITEKSQAVAFWCDPISGHATLYWYRQILGQGPELLVQFQDESVVDDSQLPKDRFSAERLKGVDSTLKIQPAELGDSAMYLCASSGRQGLQETQYFGPGTRLLVL.

This chain uses TRBV28 with TRBJ1-5; D possibly corresponds to TRBD1 (5 bases). The CDR3 runs to 14 residues. The V end lost 5 bases, the J end lost 7 bases, and 15 bases lay between the germline ends. The germline CDR1 and CDR2 sequences are MDHEN and SYDVKM. As DNA, the CDR3 is TGTGCCAGCAGTCGTAGCGGGGCTTGGCAGCCCCAGCATTTT. Its protein product is CASSRSGAWQPQHF.

The chain carries TRBV4-2 and TRBJ2-1; TRBD2 aligns across 13 bases. V lost 0 bases, J lost 9 bases, and 2 bases stayed unmatched. CDR1 LGHNA and CDR2 YNFKEQ come from the germline V gene. CDR3 size: 15 residues. CDR3 DNA: TGTGCCAGCAGCCAAGATCGACTAGCGGGAGGTGAGCAGTTCTTC. It is translated as CASSQDRLAGGEQFF.

This chain uses TRBV7-2 with TRBJ1-1, with D uncertain. Trimming took off 7 bases at V and 0 bases at J, with 3 bases between the two ends. Germline CDR1 SGHTA, CDR2 FQGNSA. The CDR3 totals 11 residues. CDR3: CASTVNTEAFF. DNA for the CDR3: TGTGCCAGCACGGTGAACACTGAAGCTTTCTTT.

The rearrangement uses TRBV5-1 and TRBJ2-1; tentatively, D is TRBD2 (5 bases). V lost 7 bases and J lost 8, with 16 bases in between. Germline-derived CDR1 and CDR2 are SGHRS and YFSETQ. This CDR3 region has 13 residues. CDR3 region: CASSRATLDEQFF. DNA of the CDR3: TGCGCCAGCTCGAGGGCAACTCTGGATGAGCAGTTCTTC.

The rearrangement links TRBV7-9 to TRBJ1-6; no clear D. Trimming shortened V by 1 base and J by 10 bases, and 8 bases separated the two germline ends. Per the germline V gene, CDR1 is SEHNR and CDR2 is FQNEAQ (reference sequence). The CDR3 has 13 amino acids. CDR3 nucleotides: TGTGCCAGCAGCTTAGGTGGGGTATCACCCCTCCACTTT. This codes for CASSLGGVSPLHF.

This clone was counted a single time. The CDR3: CASSLDGTSGGTDTQYF. The CDR3 nucleotides read TGCGCCAGCAGCTTGGATGGGACTAGCGGGGGCACAGATACGCAGTATTTT. This rearrangement joins TRBV5-1 to TRBJ2-3, with 13 bases that match TRBD2. The CDR3 spans 17 residues. The junction had 2 bases not matched to a gene; V was cut back by 0 bases and J by 1 base. CDR1 is SGHRS, CDR2 YFSETQ, per germline. Based on the CDR3 plus reference TRBV5-1 and TRBJ2-3, the full variable domain is KAGVTQTPRYLIKTRGQQVTLSCSPISGHRSVSWYQQTPGQGLQFLFEYFSETQRNKGNFPGRFSGRQFSNSRSEMNVSTLELGDSALYLCASSLDGTSGGTDTQYFGPGTRLTVL.

The chain recombines TRBV5-3 with TRBJ2-6, with 7 bases aligning to TRBD1. TRBV5-3 is reported as an ORF; its role is uncertain. This CDR3 spans 20 amino acids. With 3 bases clipped from V and 3 bases from J, the junction kept 18 bases outside the gene matches. The CDR3 DNA sequence: TGTGCCAGAAGCTCACTAGGGACAGTGCTCCCCTCTGGTGGGGCCAACGTCCTGACTTTC. Translating gives CARSSLGTVLPSGGANVLTF.

This chain joins TRBV19 and TRBJ2-5, with a tentative D call TRBD1 (6 bases). Germline assignment: CDR1 LNHDA and CDR2 SQIVND (reference sequence). Between the trimmed V and J ends, which lost 3 bases and 4 bases, there was a span of 12 bases. The CDR3 length is 14 residues. For the CDR3, the DNA is TGTGCCAGTAGTATGGGCAGGGGAAGAGAGACCCAGTACTTC. Its protein product is CASSMGRGRETQYF.

The chain is built from TRBV28 and TRBJ1-1; no clear D. The CDR3 has 16 amino acids. Germline V lookup: CDR1 MDHEN, CDR2 SYDVKM. V was shortened by 8 bases and J by 0 bases, with 19 bases between the two germline ends. This CDR3 reads CASFGEGGFMNTEAFF. In DNA, the CDR3 is TGTGCCAGCTTCGGGGAAGGTGGATTCATGAACACTGAAGCTTTCTTT.

This clone was counted between two and nine times. The V gene is TRBV27, the J gene TRBJ2-7, with D tentatively TRBD1 (5 bases). The CDR3 has 13 residues. Germline-derived CDR1 and CDR2 are MNHEY and SMNVEV (reference sequence). V gave up 4 bases and J gave up 5 bases, with 12 bases separating them. In DNA, the CDR3 is TGTGCCAGCAGTTGGCAGGGTTCCCACGAGCAGTACTTC. Its translation is CASSWQGSHEQYF.

The chain is built from TRBV7-3 and TRBJ2-2; D uncertain. The V end was cut by 6 bases, the J end by 4 bases, with 9 bases between. The CDR3 runs to 13 residues. Germline assignment: CDR1 SGHTA and CDR2 FQGTGA. CDR3 sequence (DNA): TGTGCCAGCAGGTACCCACTCACCGGGGAGCTGTTTTTT. Its translation: CASRYPLTGELFF.

The chain uses TRBV5-4 and TRBJ1-1, with no clear D. The V gene lost 0 bases and the J gene lost 3 bases, with 12 bases spanning the gap. The CDR3 spans 15 residues. The germline V gene encodes CDR1 SGHNT and CDR2 YYREEE (reference sequence). The CDR3 reads CASSLASAGYTEAFF. CDR3 DNA sequence: TGTGCCAGCAGCTTGGCCTCGGCAGGTTACACTGAAGCTTTCTTT.

V gene TRBV5-1 combines with J gene TRBJ2-1; TRBD2 agrees at 13 bases. The CDR3 is 17 residues long. Unmatched junction bases numbered 6, after V lost 2 bases and J lost 4 bases. Germline-derived CDR1 and CDR2 are SGHRS and YFSETQ. CDR3 nucleotides: TGCGCCAGCAGCTTCGGACTAGCGGGGGCCCTTTACAATGAGCAGTTCTTC. Encoded protein: CASSFGLAGALYNEQFF.

This clone was detected a few times. The gene calls are TRBV18 and TRBJ2-5; D possibly corresponds to TRBD2 (5 bases). This CDR3 is 16 amino acids long. V was trimmed by 1 base and J by 4 bases, leaving 16 bases between them. Per germline, CDR1 KGHSH and CDR2 LQKENI. CDR3 residues: CASSPLLSGSGETQYF. The CDR3 nucleotides read TGTGCCAGCTCACCACTCTTGTCGGGAAGCGGAGAGACCCAGTACTTC.

The V call is TRBV11-2, the J call TRBJ1-2; D not certain. V dropped 5 bases and J dropped 2 bases, with 12 bases sitting between them. Germline-derived CDR1 and CDR2 are SGHAT and FQNNGV. The CDR3 is 14 residues long. The CDR3 sequence is CASSLIRGNYGYTF. DNA for the CDR3: TGTGCCAGCAGCCTAATCCGCGGAAACTATGGCTACACCTTC.

V is TRBV25-1 and J is TRBJ1-6, with no clear D. The V gene's germline CDR1 is MGHDK and CDR2 SYGVNS. Trimming pared 5 bases from V and 12 bases from J, leaving 17 bases between. The CDR3 extends over 14 amino acids. DNA for the CDR3: TGTGCCAGCAGTAAAAGGGCCCCTTCCGAACCCCTCCACTTT. It specifies CASSKRAPSEPLHF.

The chain carries TRBV5-6 and TRBJ2-2, with TRBD2 matching 8 bases. This CDR3 has 16 residues. CDR1 is SGHDT, CDR2 YYEEEE, per germline. With 4 bases clipped from V and 5 bases from J, the junction kept 10 bases outside the gene matches. The CDR3 here is CASSTIFGRDTGELFF. The CDR3 DNA follows: TGTGCCAGCAGCACCATATTCGGGAGGGATACCGGGGAGCTGTTTTTT.

J is TRBJ1-2 and V is TRBV6-5; D is undetermined. The V gene lost 8 bases and the J gene lost 2 bases, with 6 bases spanning the gap. The germline V gene encodes CDR1 MNHEY and CDR2 SVGAGI. The CDR3 runs 11 residues. The CDR3 DNA reads as TGTGCCAGCGGGGAAAACTATGGCTACACCTTC. Translated, it gives CASGENYGYTF.

DNA of the CDR3: TGTGCCAGCAGTCCTAACAGGGGCCCGGATGATTCACCCCTCCACTTT. Protein sequence: CASSPNRGPDDSPLHF. The V and J genes are TRBV27 and TRBJ1-6; the match to TRBD1 covers 7 bases. The V gene's germline CDR1 is MNHEY and CDR2 SMNVEV (reference sequence). After removal of 5 bases from V and 8 bases from J, the junction contained 12 bases not matched to a gene. The length of the CDR3 is 16 residues.